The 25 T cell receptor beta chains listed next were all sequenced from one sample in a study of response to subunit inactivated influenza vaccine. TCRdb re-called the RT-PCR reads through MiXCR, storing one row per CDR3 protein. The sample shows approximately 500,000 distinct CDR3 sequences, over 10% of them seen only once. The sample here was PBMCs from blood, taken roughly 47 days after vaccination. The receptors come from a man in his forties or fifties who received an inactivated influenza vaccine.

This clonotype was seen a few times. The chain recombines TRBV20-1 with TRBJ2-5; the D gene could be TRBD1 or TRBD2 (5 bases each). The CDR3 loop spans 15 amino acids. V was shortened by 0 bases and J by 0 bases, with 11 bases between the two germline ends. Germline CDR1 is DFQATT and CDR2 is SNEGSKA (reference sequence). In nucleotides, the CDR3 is TGCAGTGCTAGAGAACCTCCGGGACACCAAGAGACCCAGTACTTC. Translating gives CSAREPPGHQETQYF.

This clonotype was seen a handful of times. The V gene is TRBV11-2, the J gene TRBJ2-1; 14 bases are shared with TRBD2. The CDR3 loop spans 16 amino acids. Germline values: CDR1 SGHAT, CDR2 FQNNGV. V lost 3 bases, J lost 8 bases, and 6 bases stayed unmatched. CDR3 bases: TGTGCCAGCAGCTTCCAGCCGGGACTAGCGGGGGATGAGCAGTTCTTC. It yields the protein CASSFQPGLAGDEQFF.

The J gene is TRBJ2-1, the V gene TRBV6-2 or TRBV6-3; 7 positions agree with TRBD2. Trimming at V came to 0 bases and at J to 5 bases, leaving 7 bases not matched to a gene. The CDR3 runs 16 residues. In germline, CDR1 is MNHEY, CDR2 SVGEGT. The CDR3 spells CASSYSTGGQNNEQFF. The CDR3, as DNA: TGTGCCAGCAGTTACTCGACGGGGGGTCAGAACAATGAGCAGTTCTTC.

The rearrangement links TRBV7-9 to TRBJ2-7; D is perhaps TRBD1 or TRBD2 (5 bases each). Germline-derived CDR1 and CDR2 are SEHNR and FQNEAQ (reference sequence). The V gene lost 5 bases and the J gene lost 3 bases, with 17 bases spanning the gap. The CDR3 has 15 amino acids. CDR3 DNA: TGTGCCAGCAGCAAAGCGGACACAAGATACTACGAGCAGTACTTC. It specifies CASSKADTRYYEQYF.

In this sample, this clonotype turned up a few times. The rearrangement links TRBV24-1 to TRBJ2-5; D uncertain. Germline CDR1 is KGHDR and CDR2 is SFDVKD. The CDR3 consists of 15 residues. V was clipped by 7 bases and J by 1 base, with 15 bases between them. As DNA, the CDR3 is TGTGCCACCAGCGATCTGGCAGCAAGCCAAGAGACCCAGTACTTC. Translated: CATSDLAASQETQYF.

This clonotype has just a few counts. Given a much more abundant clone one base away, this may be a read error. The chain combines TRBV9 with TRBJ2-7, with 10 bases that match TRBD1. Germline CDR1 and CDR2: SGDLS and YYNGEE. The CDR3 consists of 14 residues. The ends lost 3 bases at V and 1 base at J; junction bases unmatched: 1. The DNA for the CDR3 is TGTGCCAGCAGCGCGGACAGGGGGTCCTACGAGCAGTACTTC. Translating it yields CASSADRGSYEQYF.

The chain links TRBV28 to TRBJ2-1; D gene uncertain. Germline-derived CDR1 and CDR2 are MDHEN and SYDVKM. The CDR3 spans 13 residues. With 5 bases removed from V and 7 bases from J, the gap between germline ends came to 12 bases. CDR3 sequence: CASSPNSGNEQFF. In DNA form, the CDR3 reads TGTGCCAGCAGTCCAAACTCCGGGAATGAGCAGTTCTTC.

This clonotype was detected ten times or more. CDR3: CASSPQDNEQFF. CDR3 DNA: TGCGCCAGCAGCCCACAGGACAATGAGCAGTTCTTC. The gene calls are TRBV5-1 and TRBJ2-1, with D possibly being TRBD1 (5 bases). Germline V gene sequence: CDR1 SGHRS, CDR2 YFSETQ. The CDR3 spans 12 residues. Deletions cut 4 bases from V and 5 bases from J, with 7 bases between.

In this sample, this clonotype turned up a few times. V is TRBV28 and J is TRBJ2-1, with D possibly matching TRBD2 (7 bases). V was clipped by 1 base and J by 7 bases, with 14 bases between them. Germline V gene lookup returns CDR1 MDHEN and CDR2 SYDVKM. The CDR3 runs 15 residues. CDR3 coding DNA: TGTGCCAGCAGTTTATTCGGGGGGCCAGGGAATGAGCAGTTCTTC. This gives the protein CASSLFGGPGNEQFF.

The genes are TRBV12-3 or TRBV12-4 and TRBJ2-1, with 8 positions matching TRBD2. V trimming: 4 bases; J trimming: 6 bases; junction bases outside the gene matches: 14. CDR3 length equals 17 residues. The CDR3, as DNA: TGTGCCAGCAGTTCATACAAGTGGAGGCTAGCGGGCAATGAGCAGTTCTTC. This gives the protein CASSSYKWRLAGNEQFF.

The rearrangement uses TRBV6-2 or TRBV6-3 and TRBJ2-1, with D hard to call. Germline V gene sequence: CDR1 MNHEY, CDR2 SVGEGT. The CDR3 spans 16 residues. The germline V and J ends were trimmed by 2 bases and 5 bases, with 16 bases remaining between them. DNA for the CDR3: TGTGCCAGCAGTTACCCGCTAAAGGTTGCACACAATGAGCAGTTCTTC. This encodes CASSYPLKVAHNEQFF.

The CDR3 reads CASSSDDVNSPLHF. CDR3 bases: TGTGCCAGCAGTTCGGATGACGTTAATTCACCCCTCCACTTT. This chain links TRBV6-5 with TRBJ1-6, with D uncertain. Germline CDR1 reads MNHEY; CDR2 reads SVGAGI. With 4 bases removed from V and 6 bases from J, the gap between germline ends came to 10 bases. This CDR3 contains 14 residues.

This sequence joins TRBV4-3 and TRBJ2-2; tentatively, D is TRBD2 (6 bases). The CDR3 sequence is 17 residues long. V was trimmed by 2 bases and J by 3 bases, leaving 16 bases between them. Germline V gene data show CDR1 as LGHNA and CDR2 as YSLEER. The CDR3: CASSQPIAGIYTGELFF. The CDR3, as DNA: TGCGCCAGCAGCCAACCCATCGCGGGGATTTACACCGGGGAGCTGTTTTTT.

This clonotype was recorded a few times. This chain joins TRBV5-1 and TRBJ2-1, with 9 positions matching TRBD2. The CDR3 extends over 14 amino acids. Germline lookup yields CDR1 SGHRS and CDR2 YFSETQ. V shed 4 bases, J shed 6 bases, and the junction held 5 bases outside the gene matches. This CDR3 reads CASSPTAGGNEQFF. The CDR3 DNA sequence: TGCGCCAGCAGCCCGACAGCGGGAGGCAATGAGCAGTTCTTC. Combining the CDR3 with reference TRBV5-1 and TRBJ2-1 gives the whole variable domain KAGVTQTPRYLIKTRGQQVTLSCSPISGHRSVSWYQQTPGQGLQFLFEYFSETQRNKGNFPGRFSGRQFSNSRSEMNVSTLELGDSALYLCASSPTAGGNEQFFGPGTRLTVL.

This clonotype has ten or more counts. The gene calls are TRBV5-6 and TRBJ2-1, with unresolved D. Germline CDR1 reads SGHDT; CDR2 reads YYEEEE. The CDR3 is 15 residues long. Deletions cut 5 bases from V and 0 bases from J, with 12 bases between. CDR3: CASSLESLSYNEQFF. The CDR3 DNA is TGTGCCAGCAGTCTGGAGTCCCTCTCCTACAATGAGCAGTTCTTC.

As DNA, the CDR3 is TGTGCCAGCAGCTTGGACCGGGACAGAGAGATCCCAGATACGCAGTATTTT. Protein product: CASSLDRDREIPDTQYF. The chain carries TRBV5-6 and TRBJ2-3; TRBD1 matches at 7 bases. Unmatched junction bases numbered 11, after V lost 0 bases and J lost 4 bases. The CDR3 has 17 residues. Germline assignment: CDR1 SGHDT and CDR2 YYEEEE. Using reference TRBV5-6 and TRBJ2-3 for the parts outside the CDR3, the full variable domain is DAGVTQSPTHLIKTRGQQVTLRCSPKSGHDTVSWYQQALGQGPQFIFQYYEEEERQRGNFPDRFSGHQFPNYSSELNVNALLLGDSALYLCASSLDRDREIPDTQYFGPGTRLTVL.

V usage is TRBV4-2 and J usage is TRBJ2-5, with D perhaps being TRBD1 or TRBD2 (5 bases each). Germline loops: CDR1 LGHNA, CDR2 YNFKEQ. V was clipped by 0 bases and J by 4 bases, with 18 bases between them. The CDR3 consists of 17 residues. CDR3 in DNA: TGTGCCAGCAGCCAAGATGAGGGAGCAGGGAGTACAGAGACCCAGTACTTC. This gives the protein CASSQDEGAGSTETQYF.

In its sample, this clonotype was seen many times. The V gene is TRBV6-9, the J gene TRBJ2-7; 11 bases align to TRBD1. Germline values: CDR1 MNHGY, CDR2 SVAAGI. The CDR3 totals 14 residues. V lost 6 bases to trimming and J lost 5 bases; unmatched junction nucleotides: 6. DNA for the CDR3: TGTGCCAGCAGGTACCCGGGACAGGGGGACGAGCAGTACTTC. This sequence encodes CASRYPGQGDEQYF.

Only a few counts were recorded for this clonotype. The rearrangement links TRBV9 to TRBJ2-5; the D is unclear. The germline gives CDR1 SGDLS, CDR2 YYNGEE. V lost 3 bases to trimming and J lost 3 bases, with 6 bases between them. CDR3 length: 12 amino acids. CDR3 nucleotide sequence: TGTGCCAGCAGCGGGGTAAAAGAGACCCAGTACTTC. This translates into CASSGVKETQYF.

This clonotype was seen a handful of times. CDR3: CASSFTRGGEKLFF. CDR3 DNA sequence: TGTGCCAGCAGTTTTACCAGGGGGGGTGAAAAACTGTTTTTT. The chain couples TRBV12-3 or TRBV12-4 to TRBJ1-4; TRBD1 matches at 7 bases. There are 14 residues in the CDR3. J gave up 7 bases and V 3 bases, and 5 bases lay outside the gene matches.

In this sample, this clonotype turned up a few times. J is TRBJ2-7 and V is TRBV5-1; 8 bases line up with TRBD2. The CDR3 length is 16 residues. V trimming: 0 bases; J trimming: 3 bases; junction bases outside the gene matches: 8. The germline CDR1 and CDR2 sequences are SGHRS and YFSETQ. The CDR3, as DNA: TGCGCCAGCAGCTTGGCCCCGGGCGGGGGGAGCTACGAGCAGTACTTC. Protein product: CASSLAPGGGSYEQYF. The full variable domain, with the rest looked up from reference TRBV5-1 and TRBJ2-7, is KAGVTQTPRYLIKTRGQQVTLSCSPISGHRSVSWYQQTPGQGLQFLFEYFSETQRNKGNFPGRFSGRQFSNSRSEMNVSTLELGDSALYLCASSLAPGGGSYEQYFGPGTRLTVT.

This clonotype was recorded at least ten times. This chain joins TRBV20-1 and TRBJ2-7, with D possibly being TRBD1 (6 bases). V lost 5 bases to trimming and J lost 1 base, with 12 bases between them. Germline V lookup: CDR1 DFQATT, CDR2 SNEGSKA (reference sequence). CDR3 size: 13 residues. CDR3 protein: CSAGRGISYEQYF. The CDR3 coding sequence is TGCAGTGCTGGCAGGGGAATTTCCTACGAGCAGTACTTC.

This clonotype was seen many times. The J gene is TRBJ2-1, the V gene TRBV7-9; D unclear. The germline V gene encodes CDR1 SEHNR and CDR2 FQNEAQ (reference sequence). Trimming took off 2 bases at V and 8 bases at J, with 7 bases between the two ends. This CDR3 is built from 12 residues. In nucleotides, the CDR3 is TGTGCCAGCAGCTTAAGTCGAGATGAGCAGTTCTTC. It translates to CASSLSRDEQFF.

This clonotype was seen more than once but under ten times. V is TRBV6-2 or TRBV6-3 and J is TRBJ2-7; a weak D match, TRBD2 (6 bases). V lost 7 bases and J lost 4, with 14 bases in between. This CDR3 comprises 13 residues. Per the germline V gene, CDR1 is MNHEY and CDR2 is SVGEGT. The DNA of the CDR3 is TGTGCCAGCACCGATTGGGCGGGATACGAGCAGTACTTC. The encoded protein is CASTDWAGYEQYF.

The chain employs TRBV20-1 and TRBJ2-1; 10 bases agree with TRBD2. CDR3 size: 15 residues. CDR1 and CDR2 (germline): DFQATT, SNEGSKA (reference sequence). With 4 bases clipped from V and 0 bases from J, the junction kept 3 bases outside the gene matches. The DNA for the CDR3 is TGCAGTGCTATGATAGCGGGGGGCTCCTACAATGAGCAGTTCTTC. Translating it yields CSAMIAGGSYNEQFF.